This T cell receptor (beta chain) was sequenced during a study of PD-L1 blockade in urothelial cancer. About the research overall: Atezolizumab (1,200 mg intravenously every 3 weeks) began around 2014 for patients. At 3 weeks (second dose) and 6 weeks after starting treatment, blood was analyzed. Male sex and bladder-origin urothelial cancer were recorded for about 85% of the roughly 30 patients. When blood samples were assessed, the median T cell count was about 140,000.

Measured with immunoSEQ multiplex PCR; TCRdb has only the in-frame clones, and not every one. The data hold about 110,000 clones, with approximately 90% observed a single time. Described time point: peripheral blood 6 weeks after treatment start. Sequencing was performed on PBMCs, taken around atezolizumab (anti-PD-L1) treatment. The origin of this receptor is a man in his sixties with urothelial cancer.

CDR3 nucleotide sequence: TGTGCCAGCAGGACAGGGGTATACAATGAGCAGTTCTTC. It is translated as CASRTGVYNEQFF. The chain uses TRBV2 and TRBJ2-1, with TRBD1 identical over 8 bases. Germline V lookup: CDR1 SNHLY, CDR2 FYNNEI. The trim removed 6 bases at V and 4 bases at J, leaving 2 bases unmatched. The CDR3 extends over 13 amino acids.